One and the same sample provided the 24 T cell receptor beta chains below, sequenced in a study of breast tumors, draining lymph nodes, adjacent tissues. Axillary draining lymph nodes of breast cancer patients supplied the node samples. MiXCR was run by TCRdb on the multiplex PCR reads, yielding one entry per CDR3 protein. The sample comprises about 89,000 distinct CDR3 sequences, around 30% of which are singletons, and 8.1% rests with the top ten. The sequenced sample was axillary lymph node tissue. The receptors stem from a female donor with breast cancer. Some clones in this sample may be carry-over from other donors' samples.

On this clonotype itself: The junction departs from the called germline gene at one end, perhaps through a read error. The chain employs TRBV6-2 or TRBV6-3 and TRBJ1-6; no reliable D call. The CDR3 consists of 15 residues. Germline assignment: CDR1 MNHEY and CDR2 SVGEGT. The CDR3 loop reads CASSHSRTDNSPLHF. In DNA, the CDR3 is TGTGCCAGCAGTCACTCGAGGACGGATAATTCACCCCTCCACTTT.

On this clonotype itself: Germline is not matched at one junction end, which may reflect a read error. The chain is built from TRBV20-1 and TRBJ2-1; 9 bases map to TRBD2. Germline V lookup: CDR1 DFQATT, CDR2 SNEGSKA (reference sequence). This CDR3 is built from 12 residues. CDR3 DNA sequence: TGCAGTGTTGAGGCGGGAGGGGGTGAGCCGTTCTTC. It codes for CSVEAGGGEPFF.

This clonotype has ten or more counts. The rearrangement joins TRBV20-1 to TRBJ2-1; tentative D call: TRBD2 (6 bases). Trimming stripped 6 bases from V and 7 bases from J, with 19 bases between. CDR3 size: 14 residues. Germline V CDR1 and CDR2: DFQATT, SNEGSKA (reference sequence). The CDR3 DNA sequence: TGCAGTGCCTACGGCGGGGACGCCGAGAATGAGCAGTTCTTC. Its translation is CSAYGGDAENEQFF.

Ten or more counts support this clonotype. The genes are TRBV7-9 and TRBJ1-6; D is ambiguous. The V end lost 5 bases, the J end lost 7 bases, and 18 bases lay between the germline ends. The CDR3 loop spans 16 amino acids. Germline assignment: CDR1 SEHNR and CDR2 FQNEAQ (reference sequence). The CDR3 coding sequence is TGTGCCAGCAGCGCTGGGAGGGTCGAACAGAATTCACCCCTCCACTTT. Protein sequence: CASSAGRVEQNSPLHF.

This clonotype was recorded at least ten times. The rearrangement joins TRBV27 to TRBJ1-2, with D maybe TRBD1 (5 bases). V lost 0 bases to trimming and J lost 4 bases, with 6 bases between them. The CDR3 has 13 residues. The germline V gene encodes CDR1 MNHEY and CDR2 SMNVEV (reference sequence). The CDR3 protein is CASSLSGTYGYTF. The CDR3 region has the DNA TGTGCCAGCAGTTTATCTGGGACCTATGGCTACACCTTC.

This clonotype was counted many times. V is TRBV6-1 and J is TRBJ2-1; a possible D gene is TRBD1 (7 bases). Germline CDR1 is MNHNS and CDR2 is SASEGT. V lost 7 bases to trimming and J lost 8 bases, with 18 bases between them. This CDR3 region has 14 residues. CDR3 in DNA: TGTGCCAGCATTTTTCAGGGGGGTACCGATGAGCAGTTCTTC. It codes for CASIFQGGTDEQFF.

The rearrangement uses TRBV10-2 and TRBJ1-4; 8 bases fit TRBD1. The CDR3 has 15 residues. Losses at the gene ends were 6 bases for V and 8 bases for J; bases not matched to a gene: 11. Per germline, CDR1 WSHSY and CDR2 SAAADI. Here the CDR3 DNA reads TGCGCCAGCAGACCCGACAGGGGTATCAACGAAAAACTGTTTTTT. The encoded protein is CASRPDRGINEKLFF.

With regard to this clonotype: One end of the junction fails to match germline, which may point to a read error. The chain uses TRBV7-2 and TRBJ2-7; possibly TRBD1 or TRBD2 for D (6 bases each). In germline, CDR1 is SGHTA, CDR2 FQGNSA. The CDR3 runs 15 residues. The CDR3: CASSLARDIYYERYF. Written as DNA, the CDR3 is TGCGCCAGCAGCTTAGCGCGGGACATCTACTACGAGCGGTACTTC.

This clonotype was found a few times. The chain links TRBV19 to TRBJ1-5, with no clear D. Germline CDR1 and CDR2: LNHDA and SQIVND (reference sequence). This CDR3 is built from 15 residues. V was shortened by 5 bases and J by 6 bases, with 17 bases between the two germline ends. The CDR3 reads CASSFPRGFGQPQHF. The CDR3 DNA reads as TGTGCCAGTAGTTTCCCCCGTGGTTTTGGTCAGCCCCAGCATTTT. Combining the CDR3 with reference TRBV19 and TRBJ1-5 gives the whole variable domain DGGITQSPKYLFRKEGQNVTLSCEQNLNHDAMYWYRQDPGQGLRLIYYSQIVNDFQKGDIAEGYSVSREKKESFPLTVTSAQKNPTAFYLCASSFPRGFGQPQHFGDGTRLSIL.

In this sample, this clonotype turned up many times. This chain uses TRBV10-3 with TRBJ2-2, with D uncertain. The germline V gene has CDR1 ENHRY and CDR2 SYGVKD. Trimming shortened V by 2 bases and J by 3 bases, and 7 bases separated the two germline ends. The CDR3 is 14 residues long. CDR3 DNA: TGTGCCATCAGTGAGCCCAGAGACACCGGGGAGCTGTTTTTT. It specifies CAISEPRDTGELFF.

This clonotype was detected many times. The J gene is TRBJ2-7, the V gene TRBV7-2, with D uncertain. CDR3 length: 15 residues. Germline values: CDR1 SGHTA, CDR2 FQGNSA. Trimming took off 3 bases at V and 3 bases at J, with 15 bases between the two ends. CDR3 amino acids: CASSFVDGQLYEQYF. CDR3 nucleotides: TGTGCCAGCAGCTTCGTCGATGGGCAGCTCTACGAGCAGTACTTC.

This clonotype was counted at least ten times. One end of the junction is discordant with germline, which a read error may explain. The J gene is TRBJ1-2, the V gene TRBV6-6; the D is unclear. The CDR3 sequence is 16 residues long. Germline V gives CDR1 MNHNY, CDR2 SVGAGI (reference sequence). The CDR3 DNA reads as TGTGCCAGCAGTCACTCGTTGGTAGACCTTAACTATGGCTACACCTTC. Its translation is CASSHSLVDLNYGYTF.

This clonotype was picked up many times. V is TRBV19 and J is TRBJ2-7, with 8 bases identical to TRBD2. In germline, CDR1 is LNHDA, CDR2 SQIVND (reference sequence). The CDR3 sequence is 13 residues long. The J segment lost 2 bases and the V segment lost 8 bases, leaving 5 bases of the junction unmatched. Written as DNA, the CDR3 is TGTGCCAGTCGACGGGGGGGAGCCTACGAGCAGTACTTC. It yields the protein CASRRGGAYEQYF.

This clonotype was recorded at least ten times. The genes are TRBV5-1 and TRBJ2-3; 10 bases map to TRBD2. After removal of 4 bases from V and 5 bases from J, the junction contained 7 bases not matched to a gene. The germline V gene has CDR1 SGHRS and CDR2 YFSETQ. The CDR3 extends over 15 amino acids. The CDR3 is CASSPSGRARDTQYF. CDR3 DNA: TGCGCCAGCAGCCCAAGCGGGAGGGCCAGAGATACGCAGTATTTT.

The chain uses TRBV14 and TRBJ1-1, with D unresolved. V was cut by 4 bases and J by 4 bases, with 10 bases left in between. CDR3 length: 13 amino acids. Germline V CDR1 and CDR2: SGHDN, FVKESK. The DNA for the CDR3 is TGTGCCAGCAGCCTGGTGGGAAGCACTGAAGCTTTCTTT. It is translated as CASSLVGSTEAFF.

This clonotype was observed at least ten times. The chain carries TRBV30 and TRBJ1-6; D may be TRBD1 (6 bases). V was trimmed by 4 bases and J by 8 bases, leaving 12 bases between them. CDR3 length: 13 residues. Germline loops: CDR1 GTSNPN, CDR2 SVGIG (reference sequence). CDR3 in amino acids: CAWIQGGDSPLHF. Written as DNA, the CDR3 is TGTGCCTGGATACAGGGAGGTGATTCACCCCTCCACTTT.

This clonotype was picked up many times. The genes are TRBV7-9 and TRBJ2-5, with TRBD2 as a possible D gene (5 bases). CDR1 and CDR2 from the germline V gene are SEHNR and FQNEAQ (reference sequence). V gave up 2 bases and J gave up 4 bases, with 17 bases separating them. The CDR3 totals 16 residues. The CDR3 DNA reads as TGTGCCAGCAGCTTAACCAGCGGCAGAACACGAGAGACCCAGTACTTC. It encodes CASSLTSGRTRETQYF.

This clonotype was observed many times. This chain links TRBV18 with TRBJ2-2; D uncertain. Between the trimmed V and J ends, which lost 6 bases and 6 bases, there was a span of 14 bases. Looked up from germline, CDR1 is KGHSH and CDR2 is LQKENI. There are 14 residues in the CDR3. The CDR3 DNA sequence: TGTGCCAGCTCCCCAGTCTTTGCTTCCGGGGAGCTGTTTTTT. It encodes CASSPVFASGELFF.

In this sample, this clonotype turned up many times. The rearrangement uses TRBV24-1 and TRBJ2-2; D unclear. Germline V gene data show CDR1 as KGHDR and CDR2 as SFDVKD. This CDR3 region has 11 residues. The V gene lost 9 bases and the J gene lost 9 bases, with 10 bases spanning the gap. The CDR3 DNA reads TGTGCCACCTCTAATCTCCGGGAGCTGTTTTTT. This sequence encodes CATSNLRELFF.

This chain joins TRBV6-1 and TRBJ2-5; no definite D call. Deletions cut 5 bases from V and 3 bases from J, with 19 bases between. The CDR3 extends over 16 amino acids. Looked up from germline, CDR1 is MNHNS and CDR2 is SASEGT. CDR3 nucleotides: TGTGCCAGCAGTCAAAGCCCAGCCTGGACGAAAGAGACCCAGTACTTC. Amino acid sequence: CASSQSPAWTKETQYF.

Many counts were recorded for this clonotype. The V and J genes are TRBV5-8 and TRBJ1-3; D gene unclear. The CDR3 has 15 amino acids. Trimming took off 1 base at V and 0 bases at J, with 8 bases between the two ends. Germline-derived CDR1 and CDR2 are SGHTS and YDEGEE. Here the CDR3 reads CASSLMGYSGNTIYF. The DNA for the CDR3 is TGTGCCAGCAGCTTGATGGGATACTCTGGAAACACCATATATTTT. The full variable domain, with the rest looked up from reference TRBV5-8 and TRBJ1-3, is EAGVTQSPTHLIKTRGQQATLRCSPISGHTSVYWYQQALGLGLQFLLWYDEGEERNRGNFPPRFSGRQFPNYSSELNVNALELEDSALYLCASSLMGYSGNTIYFGEGSWLTVV.

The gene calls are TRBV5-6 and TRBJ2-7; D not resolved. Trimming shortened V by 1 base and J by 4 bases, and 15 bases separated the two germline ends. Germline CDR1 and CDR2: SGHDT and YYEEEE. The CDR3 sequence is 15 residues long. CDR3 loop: CASSLYRTSDYEQYF. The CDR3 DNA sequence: TGTGCCAGCAGCTTGTATCGGACCTCGGATTACGAGCAGTACTTC.

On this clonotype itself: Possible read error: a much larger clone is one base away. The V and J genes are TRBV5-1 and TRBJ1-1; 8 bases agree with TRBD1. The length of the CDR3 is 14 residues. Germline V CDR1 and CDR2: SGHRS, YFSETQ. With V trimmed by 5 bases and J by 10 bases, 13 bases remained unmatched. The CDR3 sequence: CASRHTGGRAGAFF. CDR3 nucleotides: TGCGCCAGCAGACATACAGGGGGAAGGGCTGGAGCTTTCTTT.

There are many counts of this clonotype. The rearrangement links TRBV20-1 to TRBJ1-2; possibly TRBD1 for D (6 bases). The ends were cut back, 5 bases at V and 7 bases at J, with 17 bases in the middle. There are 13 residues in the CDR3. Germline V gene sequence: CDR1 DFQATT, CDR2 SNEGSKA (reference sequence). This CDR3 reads CSASQGLHGGYTF. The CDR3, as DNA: TGCAGTGCTTCCCAGGGGTTGCACGGTGGCTACACCTTC.